The source of this T cell receptor beta chain is a study of regulatory T cells in long-lasting Graves disease. This clonotype was picked up many times. As for time point: newly diagnosed GD, antithyroid drugs for less than 3 months. From RNA extracted from PBMCs, the TCR library was made. Germline-derived CDR1 and CDR2 are DFQATT and SNEGSKA (reference sequence). V lost 4 bases and J lost 7, with 14 bases in between. The CDR3 has 13 amino acids. Arm-PCR of CDR3 regions and iRepertoire HTBI primers were the basis on which TCR beta libraries were built. TCRdb re-called the multiplex PCR reads through MiXCR, storing one row per CDR3 protein. This table has hundreds of thousands of distinct CDR3 sequences, approximately 16% appearing once. These records were also assigned to another study, of T cells in Graves' hyperthyroidism and ophthalmopathy. That paper states: Reasons for excluding patients were uncontrolled infection, other autoimmune disease, pregnancy or lactation. Diagnoses were established using clinical symptoms, serum thyroxine and TRAb, thyroid ultrasound and orbital computed tomography.

This material consisted of peripheral blood mononuclear cells (PBMCs), taken at new diagnosis, from a patient treated with antithyroid drugs. The sequence derives from a woman aged 35-60 years with Graves disease. This rearrangement joins TRBV20-1 to TRBJ1-5, with a possible D match to TRBD1 (5 bases). The CDR3 nucleotides read TGCAGTGCTAAGCAAGACAGTTTGCAGCCCCAGCATTTT. Its protein is CSAKQDSLQPQHF.